This TCR beta chain is drawn from a study of shared clonotypes between healthy human individuals. This clone was counted once. The CDR3 spans 13 residues. Trimming left V 0 bases short and J 4 bases short, with 6 bases between. Germline V gene sequence: CDR1 LGHNA, CDR2 YSLEER. Method: immunoSEQ multiplex PCR; TCRdb's copy keeps in-frame clones and lacks some. The sample has 950,000 to 1,100,000 clones; under 80% are singletons. The source material was memory CD4+ T cells sorted from blood. The subset denotes: CD45RA-negative fraction. The TCR was taken from a man between 18 and 35 years old in good health. This chain joins TRBV4-3 and TRBJ1-2; D is undetermined. CDR3 residues: CASSQEAGYGYTF. The DNA of the CDR3 is TGCGCCAGCAGCCAAGAGGCAGGCTATGGCTACACCTTC.